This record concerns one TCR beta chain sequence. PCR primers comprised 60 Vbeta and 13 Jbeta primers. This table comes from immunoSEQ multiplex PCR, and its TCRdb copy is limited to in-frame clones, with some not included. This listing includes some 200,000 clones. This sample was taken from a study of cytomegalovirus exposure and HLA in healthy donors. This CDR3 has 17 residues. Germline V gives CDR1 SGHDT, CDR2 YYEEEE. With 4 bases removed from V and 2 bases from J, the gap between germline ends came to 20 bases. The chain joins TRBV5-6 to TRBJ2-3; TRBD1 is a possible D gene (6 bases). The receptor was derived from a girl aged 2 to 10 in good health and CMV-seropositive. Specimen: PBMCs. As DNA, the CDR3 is TGTGCCAGCAGCCACAGGGACGGCGGATCCCTCACAGATACGCAGTATTTT. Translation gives CASSHRDGGSLTDTQYF.